These 18 T cell receptor beta chains were all obtained from the same sample, sequenced in a study of T cells after yellow fever vaccination (dated by TCRdb to about 2019). The library was obtained by 5' RACE. Sequencing used an Illumina HiSeq 2500. TCRdb applied fastp at Q25 and MiXCR to the public reads, then kept only in-frame beta chains. Each CDR3 protein gets just one entry, which takes the most common genes and DNA from the rows behind it. This sample lists about 120,000 distinct CDR3 sequences; approximately 8.4% were detected once. Of the sample, over 25% falls within the top ten clones. This sample's treatment or condition label indicates: live attenuated yellow fever vaccine strain. The source was CD8+ T cells sorted from PBMCs, collected 45 days after the yellow fever booster vaccination. These TCRs come from a man aged 25 to 40 who received the YFV17D yellow fever vaccine.

This clonotype was observed a single time. This may come from a read error, since a much larger clone is one base off. The chain joins TRBV5-6 to TRBJ2-3; TRBD2 agrees at 13 bases. Per the germline V gene, CDR1 is SGHDT and CDR2 is YYEEEE. V was pared by 4 bases and J by 6 bases, with 8 bases of the junction left unmatched. This CDR3 spans 16 amino acids. The CDR3: CASSGLLAGGMDTQYF. The DNA of the CDR3 is TGTGCCAGCAGCGGGTTACTAGCGGGAGGGATGGATACGCAGTATTTT. Full variable domain (outside the CDR3, taken from reference TRBV5-6 and TRBJ2-3): DAGVTQSPTHLIKTRGQQVTLRCSPKSGHDTVSWYQQALGQGPQFIFQYYEEEERQRGNFPDRFSGHQFPNYSSELNVNALLLGDSALYLCASSGLLAGGMDTQYFGPGTRLTVL.

Note on this clonotype: A single base separates this from a much larger clone, so it may be a read error. This chain uses TRBV12-3 or TRBV12-4 with TRBJ2-1; 12 nucleotides line up with TRBD2. The CDR3 consists of 16 residues. Germline trimming cut 5 bases from V and 8 bases from J; bases unmatched to any gene: 10. CDR3 bases: TGTGCCAGCAGTGCACCCGGGACTAGCGGGTGGGATGAGCAGTTCTTC. This codes for CASSAPGTSGWDEQFF.

This rearrangement joins TRBV30 to TRBJ2-7; D not certain. The CDR3 is 14 amino acids. Trimming pared 0 bases from V and 0 bases from J, leaving 9 bases between. The germline V gene has CDR1 GTSNPN and CDR2 SVGIG (reference sequence). The DNA of the CDR3 is TGTGCCTGGAGTGTAGGCCTGCTCTCCTACGAGCAGTACTTC. Encoded protein: CAWSVGLLSYEQYF.

This clonotype has a count of ten or more. The rearrangement uses TRBV5-6 and TRBJ1-3; no definite D call. The CDR3 is made up of 15 amino acids. Germline loops: CDR1 SGHDT, CDR2 YYEEEE. Between the trimmed V and J ends, which lost 1 base and 0 bases, there was a span of 8 bases. DNA for the CDR3: TGTGCCAGCAGCTTGTCGGGCAGCTCTGGAAACACCATATATTTT. This translates into CASSLSGSSGNTIYF.

In its sample, this clonotype was seen a few times. In DNA form, the CDR3 reads TGCAGCGCTCCGACTGGGAGCTCCTACAATGAGCAGTTCTTC. It encodes CSAPTGSSYNEQFF. The chain uses TRBV29-1 and TRBJ2-1, with D possibly being TRBD2 (5 bases). This CDR3 has 14 amino acids. Germline V gene sequence: CDR1 SQVTM, CDR2 ANQGSEA. Trimming took 7 bases from V and 0 from J, leaving 13 bases between them.

This clonotype has just a few counts. The gene calls are TRBV19 and TRBJ2-1; the match to TRBD2 covers 11 bases. V was clipped by 3 bases and J by 10 bases; unmatched bases: 8. This CDR3 contains 15 residues. Germline assignment: CDR1 LNHDA and CDR2 SQIVND (reference sequence). In DNA form, the CDR3 reads TGTGCCAGTAGTATCCTACCGGGACTAGCGGTGGAGCAGTTCTTC. Its translation: CASSILPGLAVEQFF.

This clonotype was observed many times. The V gene is TRBV6-4, the J gene TRBJ2-3; possible D gene TRBD2, 6 bases. The CDR3 spans 15 residues. V was trimmed by 0 bases and J by 7 bases, leaving 14 bases between them. Germline V gives CDR1 MRHNA, CDR2 SNTAGT. CDR3 DNA: TGTGCCAGCAGTGACTCCGCGGAGGAGGGAAATACGCAGTATTTT. Protein sequence: CASSDSAEEGNTQYF.

This clonotype was recorded a few times. The chain recombines TRBV6-2 or TRBV6-3 with TRBJ2-3; D may be TRBD1 (6 bases). The CDR3 spans 14 residues. The V end lost 1 base, the J end lost 3 bases, and 8 bases lay between the germline ends. Germline values: CDR1 MNHEY, CDR2 SVGEGT. CDR3 in DNA: TGTGCCAGCAGTTACTGGACAGTAACAGATACGCAGTATTTT. Protein: CASSYWTVTDTQYF.

This clonotype has a count of ten or more. The chain combines TRBV4-2 with TRBJ1-5; TRBD1 matches 9 bases. V trimming: 1 base; J trimming: 5 bases; junction bases outside the gene matches: 3. The germline gives CDR1 LGHNA, CDR2 YNFKEQ. CDR3 length: 15 amino acids. CDR3: CASSQADRGDQPQHF. The CDR3 nucleotides are TGTGCCAGCAGCCAAGCGGACAGGGGAGATCAGCCCCAGCATTTT.

In this sample, this clonotype turned up many times. The chain is built from TRBV19 and TRBJ1-6; the D gene is possibly TRBD1 (6 bases). The V gene lost 5 bases and the J gene lost 9 bases, with 11 bases spanning the gap. Germline V gene lookup returns CDR1 LNHDA and CDR2 SQIVND (reference sequence). The CDR3 totals 13 residues. The CDR3 DNA follows: TGTGCCAGTAGTCACGGGGGCAGTTCACCCCTCCACTTT. It translates to CASSHGGSSPLHF.

In its sample, this clonotype was seen a few times. In DNA form, the CDR3 reads TGTGCCAGCAGCTTAGGGGCAGGACTACCCGGGTACGAGACCCAGTACTTC. Translating it yields CASSLGAGLPGYETQYF. The V gene is TRBV7-3, the J gene TRBJ2-5; D may be TRBD2 (6 bases). V was clipped by 2 bases and J by 5 bases, with 21 bases between them. The CDR3 spans 17 residues. Germline V gene lookup returns CDR1 SGHTA and CDR2 FQGTGA.

Many counts were recorded for this clonotype. The genes are TRBV18 and TRBJ2-7; possible D gene TRBD1, 5 bases. This CDR3 is 13 amino acids long. Trimming removed 3 bases at V and 1 base at J, with 7 bases between. Germline CDR1 and CDR2: KGHSH and LQKENI. CDR3 residues: CASSPRASYEQYF. The CDR3 coding sequence is TGTGCCAGCTCACCCAGGGCATCCTACGAGCAGTACTTC.

This clonotype was detected many times. The chain has TRBV6-2 or TRBV6-3 and TRBJ2-7; 11 nucleotides align to TRBD2. Germline V gene lookup returns CDR1 MNHEY and CDR2 SVGEGT. With 0 bases clipped from V and 6 bases from J, the junction kept 25 bases outside the gene matches. The CDR3 is 22 amino acids. The CDR3: CASSYSTYLASGRTELRIEQYF. The CDR3 DNA reads as TGTGCCAGCAGTTACTCGACTTATTTGGCTAGCGGGAGGACCGAGTTGCGCATCGAGCAGTACTTC.

This clonotype has only a few counts. The chain combines TRBV20-1 with TRBJ2-1, with D maybe TRBD2 (5 bases). CDR1 is DFQATT and CDR2 is SNEGSKA in the germline V gene (reference sequence). V lost 3 bases, J lost 5 bases, and 11 bases lay in between. The CDR3 runs 13 residues. This CDR3 reads CSASSGNHNEQFF. DNA for the CDR3: TGCAGTGCTAGTTCCGGGAACCACAATGAGCAGTTCTTC.

This chain links TRBV13 with TRBJ2-2; 7 positions match TRBD2. CDR3 length: 13 residues. Germline-derived CDR1 and CDR2 are PRHDT and FYEKMQ (reference sequence). CDR3 loop: CVTPSGYTGELFF. The CDR3 region has the DNA TGTGTGACTCCTAGCGGATACACCGGGGAGCTGTTTTTT.

This clonotype occurred a few times. The chain carries TRBV11-1 and TRBJ2-1; 8 positions match TRBD1. Germline loops: CDR1 SGHAT, CDR2 FQDESV (reference sequence). Germline trimming cut 5 bases from V and 4 bases from J; bases unmatched to any gene: 19. The CDR3 has 19 residues. This CDR3 is CASSASSGRQGIMYNEQFF. The CDR3 DNA follows: TGTGCCAGCAGCGCGTCTTCCGGCCGACAGGGGATAATGTACAATGAGCAGTTCTTC.

This sequence joins TRBV6-5 and TRBJ2-1, with 9 positions matching TRBD1. The CDR3 is 15 residues long. The V gene's germline CDR1 is MNHEY and CDR2 SVGAGI. V dropped 2 bases and J dropped 4; count of bases not matched to a gene: 3. CDR3 amino acids: CASSYTGTGYNEQFF. CDR3 sequence (DNA): TGTGCCAGCAGTTACACCGGGACAGGGTACAATGAGCAGTTCTTC.

CDR3 loop: CASSFLLPGGPANEQFF. The CDR3 coding sequence is TGTGCCAGCAGTTTCCTCCTTCCGGGAGGGCCGGCTAATGAGCAGTTCTTC. The chain combines TRBV27 with TRBJ2-1; 8 bases align to TRBD2. Germline CDR1 reads MNHEY; CDR2 reads SMNVEV (reference sequence). There are 17 residues in the CDR3. The V segment lost 3 bases and the J segment 7 bases; nucleotides outside the gene matches: 14.